This T cell receptor beta chain comes out of a study of Ad26.COV2.S vaccination and SARS-CoV-2 variants. Across the whole study: Trial arm assignment for the donor was COV1001 Ad26.COV2.S.

The treatment: approximately 18 received Ad26.COV2.S at low or high dose, single or two shots; about 5 received placebo; per-sample allocation not given. Day 63 after the first injection of vaccine or placebo was the sampling time. The individual, an adult aged 18-55 years, was a donor in Boston. The vaccine delivered Wuhan-strain SARS-CoV-2 spike through an Ad26 vector. Germline V CDR1 and CDR2: LNHDA, SQIVND (reference sequence). V was pared by 5 bases and J by 1 base, with 6 bases of the junction left unmatched. CDR3 length equals 15 residues. Clones were sequenced by immunoSEQ multiplex PCR, and TCRdb holds only the in-frame ones, with some missing. Among under 550,000 clones, more than 80% were seen once, and the ten largest hold 12%.

Sequenced here: peripheral blood, sampled in a trial of Ad26.COV2.S vaccine versus placebo. The chain employs TRBV19 and TRBJ2-7, with 9 bases that match TRBD1. The sequence was collected from a person aged 18 to 65 who received the Ad26.COV2.S COVID-19 vaccine or a placebo. CDR3 DNA sequence: TGTGCCAGTAGTTCCGGGACAGGGATATCCTACGAGCAGTACTTC. The encoded protein is CASSSGTGISYEQYF.